One sample yielded the 31 T cell receptor beta chains listed below, sequenced in a study of blood T cells in healthy people across ages. Then a second PCR, running roughly 7 to 12 cycles, was carried out with a sample-barcoded 5' primer and a J-beta primer mix. Using its own MiXCR run on the 5' RACE reads, TCRdb lists one record per CDR3 protein. The table records roughly 1,500,000 distinct CDR3 sequences, about 31% of them present only once. Input material: blood. These receptors came from a woman aged 25 to 45 in good health.

This clonotype occurred many times. V gene TRBV10-3 combines with J gene TRBJ1-4; D gene unclear. The CDR3 sequence is 13 residues long. Germline CDR1 ENHRY, CDR2 SYGVKD. Trimming removed 10 bases at V and 8 bases at J, with 17 bases between. The CDR3 reads CATEAAGEEKLFF. The CDR3 coding sequence is TGTGCCACCGAAGCGGCGGGAGAAGAAAAACTGTTTTTT.

This chain links TRBV5-1 with TRBJ2-7, with D tentatively TRBD2 (6 bases). The ends were cut back, 3 bases at V and 3 bases at J, with 13 bases in the middle. The CDR3 spans 14 residues. The germline gives CDR1 SGHRS, CDR2 YFSETQ. The CDR3 loop reads CASSWRGEGYEQYF. CDR3 in DNA: TGCGCCAGCAGCTGGAGGGGCGAGGGCTACGAGCAGTACTTC.

The rearrangement uses TRBV5-1 and TRBJ2-7, with 7 bases lining up with TRBD1. The CDR3 extends over 13 amino acids. The germline CDR1 and CDR2 sequences are SGHRS and YFSETQ. Trimming removed 4 bases from V and 9 bases from J; junction bases left unmatched: 10. In nucleotides, the CDR3 is TGCGCCAGCAGCGCCGGGGACAGCCCAAGGCAGTACTTC. As protein: CASSAGDSPRQYF. The whole variable domain, filled in from reference TRBV5-1 and TRBJ2-7, reads KAGVTQTPRYLIKTRGQQVTLSCSPISGHRSVSWYQQTPGQGLQFLFEYFSETQRNKGNFPGRFSGRQFSNSRSEMNVSTLELGDSALYLCASSAGDSPRQYFGPGTRLTVT.

V gene TRBV27 combines with J gene TRBJ1-1; no clear D. The CDR3 consists of 14 residues. The V gene lost 3 bases and the J gene lost 5 bases, with 13 bases spanning the gap. Germline-derived CDR1 and CDR2 are MNHEY and SMNVEV (reference sequence). The CDR3 protein is CASSFRPSGTEAFF. The CDR3 DNA is TGTGCCAGCAGTTTTCGACCCTCTGGGACTGAAGCTTTCTTT.

This clonotype has a handful of counts. The V gene is TRBV5-1, the J gene TRBJ1-1; D might be TRBD1 (6 bases). V shed 0 bases and J shed 1 base, with 7 bases lying between them. Germline CDR1 reads SGHRS; CDR2 reads YFSETQ. The CDR3 has 14 amino acids. This chain's CDR3 is CASSLEGQNTEAFF. As DNA, the CDR3 is TGCGCCAGCAGCTTGGAGGGACAGAACACTGAAGCTTTCTTT. Looking up the rest from reference TRBV5-1 and TRBJ1-1 gives the full variable domain: KAGVTQTPRYLIKTRGQQVTLSCSPISGHRSVSWYQQTPGQGLQFLFEYFSETQRNKGNFPGRFSGRQFSNSRSEMNVSTLELGDSALYLCASSLEGQNTEAFFGQGTRLTVV.

The chain employs TRBV5-5 and TRBJ2-1, with D maybe TRBD2 (5 bases). V shed 0 bases and J shed 6 bases, with 13 bases lying between them. The CDR3 is 15 residues long. Per the germline V gene, CDR1 is SGHKS and CDR2 is YYEKEE (reference sequence). The CDR3 here is CASSLGLERVNEQFF. As DNA, the CDR3 is TGTGCCAGCAGCTTGGGACTGGAGAGGGTCAATGAGCAGTTCTTC.

This chain connects TRBV7-8 to TRBJ2-2; 9 nucleotides match TRBD2. Germline CDR1 and CDR2: SGHVS and FQNEAQ. Losses at the gene ends were 3 bases for V and 1 base for J; bases not matched to a gene: 12. The CDR3 length is 19 residues. The CDR3 is CASSFGLAGSPWNTGELFF. CDR3 DNA: TGTGCCAGCAGCTTCGGGCTAGCGGGGTCTCCGTGGAACACCGGGGAGCTGTTTTTT.

The rearrangement uses TRBV29-1 and TRBJ1-1; 8 nucleotides align to TRBD1. The V segment lost 5 bases and the J segment 1 base; nucleotides outside the gene matches: 6. This CDR3 is 14 amino acids long. CDR1 is SQVTM, CDR2 ANQGSEA, per germline. DNA of the CDR3: TGCAGCGTTACCAAGGACAGGGCGAACACTGAAGCTTTCTTT. It translates to CSVTKDRANTEAFF.

This clonotype was detected only a few times. The V and J genes are TRBV11-2 and TRBJ1-6, with D unresolved. V shed 1 base and J shed 9 bases, with 7 bases lying between them. This CDR3 spans 13 amino acids. Germline CDR1 SGHAT, CDR2 FQNNGV. The CDR3 loop reads CASSLGEVSPLHF. CDR3 DNA: TGTGCCAGCAGCTTAGGAGAGGTTTCACCCCTCCACTTT.

The V gene is TRBV20-1, the J gene TRBJ2-3; D is uncertain. Trimming took 6 bases from V and 4 from J, leaving 11 bases between them. Germline assignment: CDR1 DFQATT and CDR2 SNEGSKA (reference sequence). This CDR3 spans 12 amino acids. The CDR3 loop reads CSATRRPDTQYF. CDR3 coding DNA: TGCAGTGCCACCCGACGCCCAGATACGCAGTATTTT.

The rearrangement uses TRBV30 and TRBJ1-1, with D maybe TRBD1 (6 bases). Germline V lookup: CDR1 GTSNPN, CDR2 SVGIG (reference sequence). The V gene lost 8 bases and the J gene lost 5 bases, with 27 bases spanning the gap. The CDR3 has 16 amino acids. The CDR3 DNA reads TGTGCCGGGAAAGGCAGGGGATTTCTTTTTACGACTGAAGCTTTCTTT. Translating it yields CAGKGRGFLFTTEAFF.

This clonotype was found a few times. This chain uses TRBV4-2 with TRBJ1-5; TRBD1 aligns across 10 bases. This CDR3 spans 15 amino acids. J lost 6 bases, V lost 0 bases, and 2 bases had no gene match. CDR1 LGHNA and CDR2 YNFKEQ come from the germline V gene. CDR3 sequence reads: CASSQDGTGAQPQHF. CDR3 DNA sequence: TGTGCCAGCAGCCAAGACGGGACAGGGGCTCAGCCCCAGCATTTT.

The chain employs TRBV6-1 and TRBJ1-5, with unresolved D. The CDR3 has 10 amino acids. V lost 1 base and J 9 bases, leaving 1 base between the germline ends. Germline V CDR1 and CDR2: MNHNS, SASEGT. The CDR3 is CASSEGPQHF. In DNA form, the CDR3 reads TGTGCCAGCAGTGAAGGGCCCCAGCATTTT.

The chain recombines TRBV2 with TRBJ2-5; perhaps TRBD1 as D (8 bases). Germline values: CDR1 SNHLY, CDR2 FYNNEI. V was clipped by 3 bases and J by 2 bases, with 19 bases between them. This CDR3 has 17 amino acids. This CDR3 is CASSDSGDRTYQETQYF. As DNA, the CDR3 is TGTGCCAGCAGTGACAGCGGGGACAGGACCTATCAAGAGACCCAGTACTTC.

The J gene is TRBJ2-5, the V gene TRBV2; perhaps TRBD2 as D (5 bases). CDR1 and CDR2 from the germline V gene are SNHLY and FYNNEI. Trimming stripped 2 bases from V and 6 bases from J, with 22 bases between. CDR3 size: 17 residues. The CDR3 DNA reads TGTGCCAGCAGTGAATATGGACTCACGATACAGTCCAAGACCCAGTACTTC. As protein: CASSEYGLTIQSKTQYF.

The J gene is TRBJ2-7, the V gene TRBV3-1; D unclear. Germline V lookup: CDR1 LGHDT, CDR2 YNNKEL (reference sequence). The length of the CDR3 is 17 residues. Trimming left V 1 base short and J 2 bases short, with 18 bases between. The CDR3 spells CASSQVIEAVAPYEQYF. In DNA, the CDR3 is TGTGCCAGCAGCCAAGTAATCGAGGCTGTGGCTCCCTACGAGCAGTACTTC.

This chain links TRBV9 with TRBJ2-7; TRBD1 aligns across 9 bases. The V gene's germline CDR1 is SGDLS and CDR2 YYNGEE. V shed 3 bases and J 7 bases; nucleotides not matched to a gene: 8. This CDR3 contains 14 residues. The CDR3 spells CASSALTGGGEQYF. The DNA for the CDR3 is TGTGCCAGCAGCGCCCTCACAGGGGGCGGGGAGCAGTACTTC.

V usage is TRBV27 and J usage is TRBJ1-4, with D tentatively TRBD1 (6 bases). The V end was cut by 5 bases, the J end by 6 bases, with 13 bases between. The CDR3 has 14 amino acids. Per germline, CDR1 MNHEY and CDR2 SMNVEV (reference sequence). CDR3 sequence (DNA): TGTGCCAGCAGTGCTTACTACAGGGATGAAAAACTGTTTTTT. This translates into CASSAYYRDEKLFF.

This clonotype was recorded at least ten times. This chain connects TRBV6-1 to TRBJ2-7; D ambiguous. The germline V and J ends were trimmed by 3 bases and 3 bases, with 15 bases remaining between them. CDR1 and CDR2 (germline): MNHNS, SASEGT. This CDR3 is 15 amino acids long. The chain's CDR3 is CASSDAVHGDYEQYF. The CDR3 DNA follows: TGTGCCAGCAGTGACGCGGTACACGGCGACTACGAGCAGTACTTC.

As for this clonotype: The junction does not match germline at one end; this may be a read error. The J gene is TRBJ1-1, the V gene TRBV12-3 or TRBV12-4; possible D gene TRBD1, 5 bases. This CDR3 is built from 13 residues. In DNA form, the CDR3 reads TGTGCCAGCAACCTGGTCGAGGGGACTGGAGCTTTCTTT. This translates into CASNLVEGTGAFF.

This clonotype was seen a few times. This sequence joins TRBV6-5 and TRBJ2-7; 8 positions match TRBD2. The CDR3 spans 16 residues. From germline, CDR1 is MNHEY and CDR2 SVGAGI. After removal of 6 bases from V and 5 bases from J, the junction contained 15 bases not matched to a gene. The CDR3 reads CASRSLLAGVSHEQYF. CDR3 nucleotides: TGTGCCAGCAGATCCTTGCTAGCGGGTGTTTCCCACGAGCAGTACTTC.

The chain combines TRBV21-1 with TRBJ1-5; TRBD1, as called in the table, went unchecked against the DNA. TRBV21-1 is a documented pseudogene. This CDR3 region has 16 residues. The DNA for the CDR3 is TGTGCCAGCAGCGGTCGGACAGGGAATAGAAGGCAGCCCCAGCATTTT. Translated: CASSGRTGNRRQPQHF.

This clonotype appeared many times. CDR3 residues: CASSPLRGSSYEQYF. The CDR3 coding sequence is TGTGCCAGCAGCCCCCTGAGGGGGAGCTCCTACGAGCAGTACTTC. This chain joins TRBV7-2 and TRBJ2-7; D is perhaps TRBD1 (6 bases). This CDR3 contains 15 residues. With 5 bases removed from V and 0 bases from J, the gap between germline ends came to 14 bases. The V gene's germline CDR1 is SGHTA and CDR2 FQGNSA.

The chain recombines TRBV6-2 or TRBV6-3 with TRBJ1-2; D not certain. The V and J ends lost 3 bases and 0 bases respectively, with 23 bases between them. The germline gives CDR1 MNHEY, CDR2 SVGEGT. This CDR3 has 19 amino acids. This chain's CDR3 is CASSYPLFWETSTNYGYTF. CDR3 in DNA: TGTGCCAGCAGTTATCCCCTGTTCTGGGAGACATCGACTAACTATGGCTACACCTTC.

This clonotype has a count of ten or more. The chain links TRBV4-1 to TRBJ2-5, with TRBD2 identical over 12 bases. The CDR3 length is 15 residues. CDR1 and CDR2 from the germline V gene are MGHRA and YSYEKL. With V trimmed by 8 bases and J by 2 bases, 6 bases remained unmatched. The CDR3, as DNA: TGCGCCAGCGGGGGACTAGCGGGTACTCAAGAGACCCAGTACTTC. This encodes CASGGLAGTQETQYF.

V is TRBV4-1 and J is TRBJ1-6; D not resolved. V lost 0 bases to trimming and J lost 12 bases, with 12 bases between them. Germline CDR1 and CDR2: MGHRA and YSYEKL. There are 14 residues in the CDR3. The DNA for the CDR3 is TGCGCCAGCAGCCAAGAGGCCCACATTTTACCCCTCCACTTT. It encodes CASSQEAHILPLHF.

In this sample, this clonotype turned up a few times. The chain couples TRBV4-1 to TRBJ2-5; 7 bases fit TRBD2. Per germline, CDR1 MGHRA and CDR2 YSYEKL. The CDR3 extends over 14 amino acids. V lost 3 bases, J lost 1 base, and 2 bases stayed unmatched. The chain's CDR3 is CASSHRGVQETQYF. As DNA, the CDR3 is TGCGCCAGCAGCCATCGGGGGGTCCAAGAGACCCAGTACTTC.

This clonotype was counted only a few times. This chain's CDR3 is CASSQDAGSNYGYTF. The CDR3 DNA follows: TGTGCCAGCAGCCAAGACGCCGGGTCTAACTATGGCTACACCTTC. V is TRBV4-2 and J is TRBJ1-2, with D hard to call. The ends were cut back, 0 bases at V and 0 bases at J, with 8 bases in the middle. Germline lookup yields CDR1 LGHNA and CDR2 YNFKEQ. The CDR3 has 15 residues.

About this clonotype: A clone one base away is much larger, so this may be a read error. The rearrangement uses TRBV4-1 and TRBJ2-5; TRBD1 matches 10 bases. CDR3 length: 15 amino acids. The V gene's germline CDR1 is MGHRA and CDR2 YSYEKL. CDR3: CASSHSGTGEETRYF. The CDR3 DNA reads TGCGCCAGCAGCCATTCCGGGACAGGGGAAGAGACCCGGTACTTC.

The chain carries TRBV6-5 and TRBJ2-1; the D gene could be TRBD1 or TRBD2 (6 bases each). This CDR3 is 13 amino acids long. Germline lookup yields CDR1 MNHEY and CDR2 SVGAGI. V was clipped by 6 bases and J by 15 bases, with 21 bases between them. CDR3 amino acids: CASRDDRWTNAFF. The DNA for the CDR3 is TGTGCCAGCAGAGACGACAGGTGGACTAATGCGTTCTTC.

V and J are TRBV20-1 and TRBJ1-1; D is undetermined. V was trimmed by 3 bases and J by 1 base, leaving 12 bases between them. This CDR3 contains 14 residues. The V gene's germline CDR1 is DFQATT and CDR2 SNEGSKA (reference sequence). In DNA, the CDR3 is TGCAGTGCTAGGCCGGGAGGGTCGAACACTGAAGCTTTCTTT. Its translation: CSARPGGSNTEAFF.